The clone carrying this T cell receptor (beta chain) was observed a handful of times. The source of the sample is a study of regulatory T cells in long-lasting Graves disease. Libraries of TCR beta came from iRepertoire HTBI primers plus Arm-PCR of CDR3 regions. TCRdb passed the multiplex PCR reads through MiXCR, listing each CDR3 protein once. Here the sample spans 400,000 to 500,000 distinct CDR3 sequences, roughly 22% being singletons. Time point: persistent/refractory GD, antithyroid drugs over 5 years with positive TRAb. The TCR library was made from RNA extracted from PBMCs. Germline lookup yields CDR1 MNHNS and CDR2 SASEGT. With 7 bases clipped from V and 4 bases from J, the junction kept 6 bases outside the gene matches. The CDR3 length is 13 residues.

Specimen: peripheral blood mononuclear cells (PBMCs), collected when the disease was refractory, from a patient treated with antithyroid drugs. The sequence derives from a female donor with Graves disease. V is TRBV6-1 and J is TRBJ2-5, with TRBD1 matching over 7 bases. The CDR3: CASKLGTVETQYF. CDR3 sequence (DNA): TGTGCCAGCAAACTCGGGACAGTAGAGACCCAGTACTTC.